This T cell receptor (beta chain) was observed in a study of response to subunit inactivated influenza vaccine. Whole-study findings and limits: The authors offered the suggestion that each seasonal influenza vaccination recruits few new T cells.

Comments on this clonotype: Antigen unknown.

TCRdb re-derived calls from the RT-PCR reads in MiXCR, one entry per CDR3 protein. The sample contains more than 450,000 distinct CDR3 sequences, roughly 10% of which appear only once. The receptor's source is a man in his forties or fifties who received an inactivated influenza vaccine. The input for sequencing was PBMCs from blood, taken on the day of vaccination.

The CDR3 region is CASSLAGSYNSPLHF. The CDR3 bases are TGCGCCAGCAGCTTGGCGGGCTCCTATAATTCACCCCTCCACTTT. This sequence joins TRBV5-1 and TRBJ1-6; D not resolved. V was trimmed by 0 bases and J by 0 bases, leaving 4 bases between them. Per the germline V gene, CDR1 is SGHRS and CDR2 is YFSETQ. The CDR3 extends over 15 amino acids. The variable domain in full, completed from reference TRBV5-1 and TRBJ1-6, reads KAGVTQTPRYLIKTRGQQVTLSCSPISGHRSVSWYQQTPGQGLQFLFEYFSETQRNKGNFPGRFSGRQFSNSRSEMNVSTLELGDSALYLCASSLAGSYNSPLHFGNGTRLTVT.